This T cell receptor beta chain was sequenced in a study of vaccination effects on CD4 cells after COVID-19. Note on this clone: The antigen remains undetermined.

The table came from immunoSEQ multiplex PCR; TCRdb's copy has only in-frame clones and leaves some out. The sample has roughly 14,000 clones, 76% seen once; the top ten hold 25%. Prior to sequencing, the ViraFEST assay stimulated PBMC with viral peptide pools, which expanded the antigen-specific CD4+ T cells. Between days 9 and 11 of culture, CD4+ T cells were separated out. Recipients of the vaccine had no prior SARS-CoV-2 infection and negative nucleocapsid antibodies. PBMC were cultured at fewer than 2.5 million per well with 8 to 10 IU/ml IL-2 and 10 ug/ml peptides. On days 3 and 7, fresh IL-2 medium replaced half the medium. The CDR3 has 16 residues. From germline, CDR1 is SGHTA and CDR2 FQGTGA. The trim removed 5 bases at V and 0 bases at J, leaving 6 bases unmatched.

The chain carries TRBV7-3 and TRBJ2-3; TRBD2 aligns across 9 bases. The sample consisted of CD4+ T cells from PBMCs cultured with HCoV-229E spike peptides, taken before COVID-19 vaccination. The sequence came from a human donor who received a COVID-19 vaccine. Here the CDR3 reads CASSLSGGPSTDTQYF. As DNA, the CDR3 is TGTGCCAGCAGCCTTAGCGGGGGCCCTAGCACAGATACGCAGTATTTT.